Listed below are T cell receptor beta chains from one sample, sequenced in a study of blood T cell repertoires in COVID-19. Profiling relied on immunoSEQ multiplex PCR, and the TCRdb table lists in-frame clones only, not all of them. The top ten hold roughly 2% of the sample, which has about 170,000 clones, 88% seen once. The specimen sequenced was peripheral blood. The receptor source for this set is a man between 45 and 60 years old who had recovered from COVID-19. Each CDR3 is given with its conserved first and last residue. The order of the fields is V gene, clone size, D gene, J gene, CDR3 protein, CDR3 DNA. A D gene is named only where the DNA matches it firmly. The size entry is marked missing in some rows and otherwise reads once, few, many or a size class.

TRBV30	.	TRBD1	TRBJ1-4	CAWSPHRGLAEKLFF	TGTGCCTGGAGTCCCCACAGGGGGTTAGCTGAAAAACTGTTTTTT
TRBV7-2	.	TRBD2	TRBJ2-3	CASSPRTSGSGRDTQYF	TGTGCCAGCAGCCCCCGGACTAGCGGGAGTGGTAGAGATACGCAGTATTTT
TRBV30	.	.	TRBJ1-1	CAWSRPGSTEAFF	TGTGCCTGGAGTCGTCCGGGGAGCACTGAAGCTTTCTTT
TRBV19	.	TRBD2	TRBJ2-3	CASRIPSGDPSGRTQYF	TGTGCCAGTAGAATTCCCAGCGGGGACCCTAGCGGGCGGACGCAGTATTTT
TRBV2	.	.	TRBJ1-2	CASSESRVRGYGYTF	TGTGCCAGCAGTGAATCCCGGGTTCGCGGCTATGGCTACACCTTC
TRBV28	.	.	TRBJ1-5	CASRTRHVASSNQPQHF	TGTGCCAGCAGAACCCGACACGTCGCTTCTAGCAATCAGCCCCAGCATTTT
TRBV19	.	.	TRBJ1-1	CASRLPGRGRSTEAFF	TGTGCCAGTAGGCTACCAGGGAGGGGTCGTAGCACTGAAGCTTTCTTT
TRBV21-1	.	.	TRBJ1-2	CASSKGSGYTF	TGTGCCAGCAGCAAAGGTAGTGGCTACACCTTC
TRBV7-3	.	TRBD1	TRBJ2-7	CASSPGTGKRRYEQYF	TGTGCCAGCAGCCCCGGGACAGGGAAGCGTCGTTACGAGCAGTACTTC
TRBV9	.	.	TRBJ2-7	CASSPTGATYEQYF	TGTGCCAGCAGCCCGACAGGTGCCACCTACGAGCAGTACTTC
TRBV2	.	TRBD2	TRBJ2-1	CASRRLAGGPGEQFF	TGTGCCAGCAGACGACTAGCGGGAGGGCCGGGTGAGCAGTTCTTC
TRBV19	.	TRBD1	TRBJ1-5	CASSGQGVGGQPQHF	TGTGCCAGTAGTGGTCAGGGGGTCGGCGGGCAGCCCCAGCATTTT
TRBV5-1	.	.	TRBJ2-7	CASSLARDEQYF	TGCGCCAGCAGCTTGGCCAGGGACGAGCAGTACTTC
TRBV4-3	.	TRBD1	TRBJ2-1	CASSQVVTDRVGYNEQFF	TGCGCCAGCAGCCAAGTCGTAACCGACAGGGTGGGATACAATGAGCAGTTCTTC
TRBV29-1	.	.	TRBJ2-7	CSVEGSQGNEQYF	TGCAGCGTTGAAGGGAGCCAGGGTAACGAGCAGTACTTC
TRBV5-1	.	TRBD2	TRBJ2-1	CASSLAPVSGRLNNEQFF	TGCGCCAGCAGCTTGGCTCCGGTTAGCGGGAGACTGAACAATGAGCAGTTCTTC
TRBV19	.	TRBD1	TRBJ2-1	CASNAGGMNWNEQFF	TGTGCCAGTAACGCAGGGGGTATGAATTGGAATGAGCAGTTCTTC
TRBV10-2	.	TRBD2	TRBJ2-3	CASSRRTGLAGVTDTQYF	TGCGCCAGCAGCCGAAGAACCGGACTAGCGGGAGTAACAGATACGCAGTATTTT
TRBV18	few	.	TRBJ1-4	CASSPDIFQQEKLFF	TGTGCCAGCTCGCCAGACATTTTTCAGCAAGAAAAACTGTTTTTT
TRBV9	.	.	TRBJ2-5	CASSVARGETQYF	TGTGCCAGCAGCGTAGCCAGGGGTGAGACCCAGTACTTC
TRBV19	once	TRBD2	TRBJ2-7	CASSRLAGPYEQYF	TGTGCCAGTAGTAGGCTAGCGGGGCCCTACGAGCAGTACTTC
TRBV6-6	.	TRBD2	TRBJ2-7	CASSFPSGRGGYEQYF	TGTGCCAGCAGTTTTCCTAGCGGGAGGGGGGGATACGAGCAGTACTTC
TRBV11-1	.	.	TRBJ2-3	CASSFEREWADTQYF	TGTGCCAGCAGCTTCGAGAGGGAGTGGGCAGATACGCAGTATTTT
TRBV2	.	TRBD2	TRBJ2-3	CASSPGLALSDTQYF	TGTGCCAGCAGTCCCGGACTAGCGCTCTCAGATACGCAGTATTTT
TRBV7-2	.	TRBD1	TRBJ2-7	CASSSGQGQAAEQYF	TGTGCCAGCAGCTCCGGACAGGGACAAGCCGCCGAGCAGTACTTC
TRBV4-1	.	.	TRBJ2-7	CASSQPTLGYEQYF	TGCGCCAGCAGCCAACCGACCCTAGGCTACGAGCAGTACTTC
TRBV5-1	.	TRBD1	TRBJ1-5	CASSLGGGGQPQHF	TGCGCCAGCAGCTTGGGAGGGGGCGGTCAGCCCCAGCATTTT
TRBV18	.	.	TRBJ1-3	CASSPPPAGNTIYF	TGTGCCAGCTCACCCCCCCCGGCTGGAAACACCATATATTTT
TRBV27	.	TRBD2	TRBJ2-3	CASSSLAGGRGDTQYF	TGTGCCAGCAGTTCTTTAGCGGGAGGTCGGGGAGATACGCAGTATTTT
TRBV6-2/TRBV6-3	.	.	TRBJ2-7	CASSYMQGGGEQYF	TGTGCCAGCAGTTACATGCAGGGGGGCGGCGAGCAGTACTTC
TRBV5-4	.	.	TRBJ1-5	CASSLAGDSNQPQHF	TGTGCCAGCAGCTTGGCCGGAGATAGCAATCAGCCCCAGCATTTT
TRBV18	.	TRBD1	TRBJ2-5	CASSTGGRETQYF	TGTGCCAGCTCAACAGGGGGCCGAGAGACCCAGTACTTC
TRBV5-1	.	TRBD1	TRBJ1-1	CASSQSGTGRTEAFF	TGCGCCAGCAGCCAATCCGGGACAGGGAGAACTGAAGCTTTCTTT
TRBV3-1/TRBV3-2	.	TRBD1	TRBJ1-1	CASSQDIRTGMNTEAFF	TGTGCCAGCAGCCAAGATATTAGGACAGGCATGAACACTGAAGCTTTCTTT
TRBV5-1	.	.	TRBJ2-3	CASSLLATDTQYF	TGCGCCAGCAGCTTACTAGCCACAGATACGCAGTATTTT